A selection of T cell receptor beta chains follows, all from one sample in a study of shared clonotypes between healthy human individuals. Method: immunoSEQ multiplex PCR; TCRdb's copy keeps in-frame clones and lacks some. Here the sample spans approximately 400,000 clones, approximately 96% being singletons. The specimen sequenced was memory CD8+ T cells sorted from blood. All receptors come from a man aged 25 to 45 in good health. CDR3s include the opening cysteine and the closing phenylalanine or tryptophan. The order of the fields is CDR3 DNA, CDR3 protein, D gene, clone size, V gene, J gene. D genes are given only for firm matches. Clone sizes are given selectively: once, few, many, or a class where the clone is expanded.

CDR3 DNA: TGTGCCAGCAGTGAGAGCGGGAGGGCCCCCGAGCAGTACTTC
CDR3 protein: CASSESGRAPEQYF
D gene: TRBD2
clone size: few
V gene: TRBV6-1
J gene: TRBJ2-7

CDR3 DNA: TGTGCCAGCATGGGCCGGGTCTATGGCTACACCTTC
CDR3 protein: CASMGRVYGYTF
D gene: NA
clone size: NA
V gene: TRBV6-1
J gene: TRBJ1-2

CDR3 DNA: TGTGCCAGCAGTAGGACAGATAACACTGAAGCTTTCTTT
CDR3 protein: CASSRTDNTEAFF
D gene: NA
clone size: NA
V gene: TRBV6-1
J gene: TRBJ1-1

CDR3 DNA: TGCGCCAGCAGCCCAGGAGCAGGGGGCGTCGCCTACAATGAGCAGTTCTTC
CDR3 protein: CASSPGAGGVAYNEQFF
D gene: TRBD1
clone size: NA
V gene: TRBV4-1
J gene: TRBJ2-1

CDR3 DNA: TGTGCCAGTAGTATAGGACAGGGCACAGATACGCAGTATTTT
CDR3 protein: CASSIGQGTDTQYF
D gene: NA
clone size: NA
V gene: TRBV19
J gene: TRBJ2-3

CDR3 DNA: TGCGCCAGCAGCTTGGGGACTAGCAAGGAGACCCAGTACTTC
CDR3 protein: CASSLGTSKETQYF
D gene: TRBD2
clone size: NA
V gene: TRBV5-1
J gene: TRBJ2-5

CDR3 DNA: TGTGCCAGTAGTTCCCCTCGGACTGGGGCCAACGTCCTGACTTTC
CDR3 protein: CASSSPRTGANVLTF
D gene: NA
clone size: NA
V gene: TRBV19
J gene: TRBJ2-6

CDR3 DNA: TGTGCCAGCAGCCGGACAGGGGGCGGATTGGAGACCCAGTACTTC
CDR3 protein: CASSRTGGGLETQYF
D gene: TRBD1
clone size: NA
V gene: TRBV4-2
J gene: TRBJ2-5

CDR3 DNA: TGTGCCAGCAGTGAGTTGGCGGGAGGGCCCTCCTACGAGCAGTACTTC
CDR3 protein: CASSELAGGPSYEQYF
D gene: TRBD2
clone size: once
V gene: TRBV2
J gene: TRBJ2-7

CDR3 DNA: TGTGCCAGCAGCTTAGCGACGGGGGTCACAGATACGCAGTATTTT
CDR3 protein: CASSLATGVTDTQYF
D gene: NA
clone size: NA
V gene: TRBV7-9
J gene: TRBJ2-3